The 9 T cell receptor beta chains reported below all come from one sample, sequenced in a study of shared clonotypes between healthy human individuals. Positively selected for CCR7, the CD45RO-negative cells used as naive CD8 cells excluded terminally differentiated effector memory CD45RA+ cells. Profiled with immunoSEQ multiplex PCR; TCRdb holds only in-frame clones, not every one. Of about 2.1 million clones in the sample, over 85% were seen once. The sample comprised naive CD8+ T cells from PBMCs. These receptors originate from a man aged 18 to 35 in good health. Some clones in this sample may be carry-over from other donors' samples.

The CDR3 spells CASSQDRASSGSSYNEQFF. The CDR3 nucleotides are TGCGCCAGCAGCCAAGATCGGGCTTCCTCCGGGAGCTCCTACAATGAGCAGTTCTTC. The rearrangement links TRBV4-1 to TRBJ2-1, with a weak D call TRBD2 (6 bases). The V end lost 0 bases, the J end lost 0 bases, and 18 bases lay between the germline ends. The CDR3 spans 19 residues. Germline V gene sequence: CDR1 MGHRA, CDR2 YSYEKL.

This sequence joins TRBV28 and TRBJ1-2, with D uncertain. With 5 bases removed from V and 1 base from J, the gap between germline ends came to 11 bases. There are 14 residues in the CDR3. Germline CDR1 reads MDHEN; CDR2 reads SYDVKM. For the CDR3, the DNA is TGTGCCAGCAGTCCCCGGGGTTATAACTATGGCTACACCTTC. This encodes CASSPRGYNYGYTF.

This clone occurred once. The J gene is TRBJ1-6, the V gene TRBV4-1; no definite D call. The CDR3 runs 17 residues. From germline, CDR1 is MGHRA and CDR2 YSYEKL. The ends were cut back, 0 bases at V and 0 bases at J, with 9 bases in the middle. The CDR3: CASSQEPQSSYNSPLHF. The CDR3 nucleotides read TGCGCCAGCAGCCAAGAGCCACAGAGCTCCTATAATTCACCCCTCCACTTT.

CDR3 sequence reads: CAITGTSETDTQYF. The CDR3 nucleotides are TGTGCCATCACCGGGACTAGCGAGACAGATACGCAGTATTTT. The J gene is TRBJ2-3, the V gene TRBV10-3, with 10 positions matching TRBD2. Per germline, CDR1 ENHRY and CDR2 SYGVKD. The CDR3 runs to 14 residues. Germline trimming cut 7 bases from V and 3 bases from J; bases unmatched to any gene: 4.

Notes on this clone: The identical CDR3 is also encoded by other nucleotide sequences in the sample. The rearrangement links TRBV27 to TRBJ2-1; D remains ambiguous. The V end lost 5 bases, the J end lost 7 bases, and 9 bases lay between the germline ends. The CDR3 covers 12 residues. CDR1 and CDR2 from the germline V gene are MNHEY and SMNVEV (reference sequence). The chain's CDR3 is CASSPTRNEQFF. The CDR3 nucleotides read TGTGCCAGCAGTCCTACCAGAAATGAGCAGTTCTTC.

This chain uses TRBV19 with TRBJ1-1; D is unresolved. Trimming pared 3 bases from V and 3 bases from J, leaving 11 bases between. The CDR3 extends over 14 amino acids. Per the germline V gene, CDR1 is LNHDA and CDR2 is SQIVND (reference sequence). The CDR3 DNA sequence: TGTGCCAGTAGTATGTTTTTGTTTGACACTGAAGCTTTCTTT. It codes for CASSMFLFDTEAFF.

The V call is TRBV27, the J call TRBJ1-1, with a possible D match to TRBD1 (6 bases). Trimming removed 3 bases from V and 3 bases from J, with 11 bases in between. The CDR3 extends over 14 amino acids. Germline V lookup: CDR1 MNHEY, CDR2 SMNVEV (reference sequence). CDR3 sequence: CASSFMEGDTEAFF. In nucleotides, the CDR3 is TGTGCCAGCAGTTTTATGGAGGGGGACACTGAAGCTTTCTTT.

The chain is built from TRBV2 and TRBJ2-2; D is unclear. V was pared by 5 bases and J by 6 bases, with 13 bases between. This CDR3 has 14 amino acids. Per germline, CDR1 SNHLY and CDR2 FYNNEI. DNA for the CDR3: TGTGCCAGCAGTCTCAGGATAGGAGCCGGGGAGCTGTTTTTT. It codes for CASSLRIGAGELFF.

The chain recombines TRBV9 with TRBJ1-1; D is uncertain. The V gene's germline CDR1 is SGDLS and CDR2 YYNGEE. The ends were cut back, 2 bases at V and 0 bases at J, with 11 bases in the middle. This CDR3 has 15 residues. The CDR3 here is CASSVPDGMNTEAFF. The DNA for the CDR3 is TGTGCCAGCAGCGTCCCGGACGGGATGAACACTGAAGCTTTCTTT.